These 20 T cell receptor beta chains were sequenced from one sample in a study of T cell responses to AZD1222 COVID-19 vaccine. Assay: immunoSEQ multiplex PCR; the TCRdb copy retains only in-frame clones and omits some. Among about 160,000 clones listed, approximately 88% were seen once. Specimen: peripheral blood, collected 28 days after the second AZD1222 dose. These TCRs come from an adult who received the AZD1222 COVID-19 vaccine.

This chain connects TRBV2 to TRBJ1-6, with D possibly being TRBD1 (6 bases). The V gene's germline CDR1 is SNHLY and CDR2 FYNNEI. The V and J ends lost 6 bases and 9 bases respectively, with 12 bases between them. This CDR3 comprises 13 residues. The CDR3 spells CASRAGVVSPLHF. CDR3 nucleotides: TGTGCCAGCAGGGCAGGGGTTGTTTCACCCCTCCACTTT.

V and J are TRBV10-3 and TRBJ1-1; the D is unclear. V was trimmed by 7 bases and J by 1 base, leaving 13 bases between them. The CDR3 runs 14 residues. Germline V gene lookup returns CDR1 ENHRY and CDR2 SYGVKD. The CDR3 nucleotides are TGTGCCATCACCACCGAGACCTCGAACACTGAAGCTTTCTTT. Translated: CAITTETSNTEAFF.

V gene TRBV7-2 combines with J gene TRBJ2-2, with unresolved D. This CDR3 is built from 14 residues. CDR1 and CDR2 (germline): SGHTA, FQGNSA. Between the trimmed V and J ends, which lost 10 bases and 0 bases, there was a span of 12 bases. The CDR3 DNA reads TGTGCCACCCGAGTGGAGCCGAACACCGGGGAGCTGTTTTTT. Its translation: CATRVEPNTGELFF.

The chain has TRBV4-3 and TRBJ1-1, with D perhaps TRBD1 (6 bases). Trimming shortened V by 4 bases and J by 7 bases, and 13 bases separated the two germline ends. Germline CDR1 and CDR2: LGHNA and YSLEER. The CDR3 runs 13 residues. The CDR3 bases are TGCGCCAGCAGCCCAAAGACAGGCCATGAAGCTTTCTTT. This sequence encodes CASSPKTGHEAFF.

The rearrangement joins TRBV9 to TRBJ1-1; D ambiguous. Germline loops: CDR1 SGDLS, CDR2 YYNGEE. This CDR3 is 15 amino acids long. The V end was cut by 4 bases, the J end by 1 base, with 14 bases between. The CDR3 sequence is CASSSPVDGNTEAFF. In nucleotides, the CDR3 is TGTGCCAGCAGCTCCCCCGTGGACGGGAACACTGAAGCTTTCTTT.

This clone was counted a single time. This chain joins TRBV4-3 and TRBJ2-1; D is undetermined. CDR1 is LGHNA, CDR2 YSLEER, per germline. The CDR3 length is 13 residues. V lost 8 bases and J lost 6, with 14 bases in between. The CDR3 region is CASAKGLSNEQFF. The CDR3 DNA sequence: TGCGCCAGCGCAAAGGGTCTTTCCAATGAGCAGTTCTTC.

This clone was counted a single time. This chain connects TRBV7-9 to TRBJ1-2, with TRBD1 identical over 8 bases. The CDR3 extends over 16 amino acids. J lost 8 bases, V lost 1 base, and 12 bases had no gene match. Germline-derived CDR1 and CDR2 are SEHNR and FQNEAQ (reference sequence). The CDR3 is CASSLGGQGGRKGYTF. The DNA of the CDR3 is TGTGCCAGCAGCTTAGGAGGACAGGGCGGTAGAAAAGGCTACACCTTC.

V usage is TRBV30 and J usage is TRBJ2-3, with D possibly TRBD2 on 7 matching bases. Germline V gene data show CDR1 as GTSNPN and CDR2 as SVGIG (reference sequence). Trimming shortened V by 4 bases and J by 6 bases, and 17 bases separated the two germline ends. The CDR3 extends over 14 amino acids. The CDR3 nucleotides read TGTGCCTGGATTAGGGGGGGGACGTGGGATACGCAGTATTTT. It translates to CAWIRGGTWDTQYF. The entire variable domain, with the rest obtained from reference TRBV30 and TRBJ2-3, is as follows: SQTIHQWPATLVQPVGSPLSLECTVEGTSNPNLYWYRQAAGRGLQLLFYSVGIGQISSEVPQNLSASRPQDRQFILSSKKLLLSDSGFYLCAWIRGGTWDTQYFGPGTRLTVL.

The chain has TRBV5-5 and TRBJ2-3; D is unclear. The CDR3 sequence is 12 residues long. Per germline, CDR1 SGHKS and CDR2 YYEKEE (reference sequence). Trimming shortened V by 1 base and J by 3 bases, and 3 bases separated the two germline ends. The CDR3 is CASSLITDTQYF. The CDR3 DNA follows: TGTGCCAGCAGCTTGATTACAGATACGCAGTATTTT.

In nucleotides, the CDR3 is TGTGCCAGCAGCCATCCGGGACTAGAAGTTACGGGTGAGCAGTTCTTC. Translated, it gives CASSHPGLEVTGEQFF. This chain joins TRBV28 and TRBJ2-1, with 8 bases fitting TRBD2. Germline CDR1 and CDR2: MDHEN and SYDVKM. V shed 6 bases and J 9 bases; nucleotides not matched to a gene: 16. The CDR3 length is 16 residues.

This clone appeared once. V and J are TRBV10-3 and TRBJ1-1, with 7 bases matching TRBD1. CDR1 and CDR2 from the germline V gene are ENHRY and SYGVKD. V shed 5 bases, J shed 4 bases, and the junction held 10 bases outside the gene matches. The length of the CDR3 is 15 residues. CDR3 coding DNA: TGTGCCATCAGTAGCCAGGGGGGAGGTAGCACTGAAGCTTTCTTT. Amino acids: CAISSQGGGSTEAFF.

The CDR3 loop is CASSLGVGTGSGMPQYF. CDR3 DNA: TGTGCCAGCAGCTTGGGGGTCGGGACAGGGTCGGGGATGCCGCAGTATTTT. The chain links TRBV5-8 to TRBJ2-3; 9 bases are shared with TRBD1. CDR3 length: 17 residues. Trimming removed 0 bases from V and 10 bases from J; junction bases left unmatched: 15. Germline loops: CDR1 SGHTS, CDR2 YDEGEE.

The genes are TRBV19 and TRBJ1-2; tentatively, D is TRBD1 (5 bases). V lost 4 bases, J lost 13 bases, and 25 bases lay in between. Germline assignment: CDR1 LNHDA and CDR2 SQIVND (reference sequence). The CDR3 sequence is 15 residues long. The CDR3 loop is CASSTKAAGDCGGTF. The CDR3 coding sequence is TGTGCCAGTAGTACCAAGGCGGCAGGAGATTGCGGGGGCACCTTC. Using reference TRBV19 and TRBJ1-2 for the parts outside the CDR3, the full variable domain is DGGITQSPKYLFRKEGQNVTLSCEQNLNHDAMYWYRQDPGQGLRLIYYSQIVNDFQKGDIAEGYSVSREKKESFPLTVTSAQKNPTAFYLCASSTKAAGDCGGTFGSGTRLTVV.

V is TRBV7-9 and J is TRBJ1-3; D is possibly TRBD1 (6 bases). Trimming removed 1 base at V and 4 bases at J, with 14 bases between. CDR3 length equals 16 residues. CDR1 SEHNR and CDR2 FQNEAQ come from the germline V gene (reference sequence). As DNA, the CDR3 is TGTGCCAGCAGCTTAGGTGCAGGGGCGCCCGGAAACACCATATATTTT. Translated: CASSLGAGAPGNTIYF.

J is TRBJ1-4 and V is TRBV11-3; TRBD1 is a possible D gene (6 bases). Germline V gene data show CDR1 as SGHNT and CDR2 as YENEEA. V lost 5 bases and J 6 bases, leaving 13 bases between the germline ends. The CDR3 length is 14 residues. CDR3 nucleotides: TGTGCCAGCAGCCAAAGGGGGTATGATGAAAAACTGTTTTTT. Its protein is CASSQRGYDEKLFF.

This chain uses TRBV4-1 with TRBJ1-4; perhaps TRBD1 as D (5 bases). Trimming cost V 5 bases and J 8 bases, with 15 bases left between them. The germline gives CDR1 MGHRA, CDR2 YSYEKL. This CDR3 region has 14 residues. CDR3 nucleotide sequence: TGCGCCAGCAGCTCCCGGGACCCCTGGGAAAAACTGTTTTTT. Protein product: CASSSRDPWEKLFF.

This clone was picked up one time. This chain links TRBV7-9 with TRBJ2-1; 11 nucleotides match TRBD2. V lost 0 bases to trimming and J lost 3 bases; unmatched junction nucleotides: 1. Germline CDR1 and CDR2: SEHNR and FQNEAQ (reference sequence). This CDR3 contains 16 residues. CDR3 protein: CASSLATSGVYNEQFF. The CDR3 nucleotides are TGTGCCAGCAGCTTAGCGACTAGCGGGGTCTACAATGAGCAGTTCTTC.

The chain carries TRBV5-6 and TRBJ2-1, with TRBD1 identical over 12 bases. With V trimmed by 10 bases and J by 7 bases, 9 bases remained unmatched. Germline CDR1 is SGHDT and CDR2 is YYEEEE. The CDR3 length is 14 residues. The CDR3 sequence: CARGGTGGWNEQFF. The DNA for the CDR3 is TGTGCCCGCGGGGGGACAGGGGGCTGGAATGAGCAGTTCTTC.

This chain connects TRBV18 to TRBJ2-1; 9 bases align to TRBD2. The CDR3 runs 16 residues. Per germline, CDR1 KGHSH and CDR2 LQKENI. J gave up 5 bases and V 2 bases, and 7 bases lay outside the gene matches. CDR3 nucleotides: TGTGCCAGCTCACCAATAGCGGGGGTCGAGAACAATGAGCAGTTCTTC. Its protein is CASSPIAGVENNEQFF.

In its sample, this clone was seen once. The gene calls are TRBV6-5 and TRBJ1-1; 7 bases line up with TRBD1. V gave up 5 bases and J gave up 4 bases; unmatched junction bases: 7. This CDR3 has 14 residues. Per germline, CDR1 MNHEY and CDR2 SVGAGI. DNA of the CDR3: TGTGCCAGCAGTCCGTATTCAGGGGGCACTGAAGCTTTCTTT. Protein product: CASSPYSGGTEAFF.